Shown below are 11 T cell receptor beta chains from a single sample sequenced in a study of cytomegalovirus exposure and HLA in healthy donors. Researchers ran the PCR with 60 Vbeta and 13 Jbeta primers. The protocol was immunoSEQ multiplex PCR, while the TCRdb copy is restricted to in-frame clones and leaves out a portion. The sample contains about 190,000 clones, around 79% of which appear only once. Sequencing was carried out using PBMCs. These receptor sequences come from a woman between 18 and 29 years old in good health and CMV-seronegative.

The V and J genes are TRBV27 and TRBJ1-2; 7 bases line up with TRBD1. CDR1 is MNHEY and CDR2 is SMNVEV in the germline V gene (reference sequence). V shed 5 bases and J 6 bases; nucleotides not matched to a gene: 6. The CDR3 length is 13 residues. The CDR3 region is CASSPGTEHGYTF. CDR3 DNA: TGTGCCAGCAGTCCTGGGACAGAACATGGCTACACCTTC.

This clone was detected only once. The chain combines TRBV5-1 with TRBJ1-1; the match to TRBD1 covers 10 bases. Germline V gene lookup returns CDR1 SGHRS and CDR2 YFSETQ. The CDR3 is 16 amino acids. Unmatched junction bases numbered 5, after V lost 3 bases and J lost 0 bases. The CDR3 protein is CASSSGTGEMNTEAFF. CDR3 nucleotides: TGCGCCAGCAGCTCGGGGACAGGGGAAATGAACACTGAAGCTTTCTTT.

The chain uses TRBV18 and TRBJ1-1, with 11 nucleotides matching TRBD1. CDR1 is KGHSH and CDR2 is LQKENI in the germline V gene. V lost 4 bases to trimming and J lost 7 bases; unmatched junction nucleotides: 17. The CDR3 consists of 18 residues. The CDR3 spells CASSQPGTGGHLKGEAFF. CDR3 coding DNA: TGTGCCAGCTCACAACCCGGGACAGGGGGGCATTTGAAAGGTGAAGCTTTCTTT.

This clone was seen a few times. This chain connects TRBV19 to TRBJ1-1; the match to TRBD1 covers 8 bases. This CDR3 comprises 13 residues. J lost 5 bases, V lost 5 bases, and 4 bases had no gene match. The germline V gene encodes CDR1 LNHDA and CDR2 SQIVND (reference sequence). CDR3 DNA: TGTGCCAGTAGTCTGACAGGGGAAACTGAAGCTTTCTTT. This encodes CASSLTGETEAFF.

This clone has only a few counts. V and J are TRBV5-4 and TRBJ2-2; TRBD1 agrees at 9 bases. CDR1 SGHNT and CDR2 YYREEE come from the germline V gene (reference sequence). V dropped 4 bases and J dropped 5; count of bases not matched to a gene: 9. The CDR3 length is 16 residues. The CDR3 sequence is CASSPQQGARTGELFF. CDR3 nucleotides: TGTGCCAGCAGCCCGCAACAGGGGGCGCGGACCGGGGAGCTGTTTTTT. The entire variable domain, with the rest obtained from reference TRBV5-4 and TRBJ2-2, is as follows: ETGVTQSPTHLIKTRGQQVTLRCSSQSGHNTVSWYQQALGQGPQFIFQYYREEENGRGNFPPRFSGLQFPNYSSELNVNALELDDSALYLCASSPQQGARTGELFFGEGSRLTVL.

The chain uses TRBV7-8 and TRBJ1-1, with 10 bases fitting TRBD1. The V segment lost 5 bases and the J segment 0 bases; nucleotides outside the gene matches: 6. Germline V gene data show CDR1 as SGHVS and CDR2 as FQNEAQ. The CDR3 contains 16 residues. The CDR3 here is CASSPRDRGMNTEAFF. Here the CDR3 DNA reads TGTGCCAGCAGCCCCCGGGACAGGGGAATGAACACTGAAGCTTTCTTT.

This clone came up once. The rearrangement links TRBV4-1 to TRBJ2-7; tentative D call: TRBD2 (5 bases). The V gene's germline CDR1 is MGHRA and CDR2 YSYEKL. The CDR3 extends over 17 amino acids. Trimming left V 1 base short and J 0 bases short, with 16 bases between. Here the CDR3 reads CASSQGWVEGSSYEQYF. In nucleotides, the CDR3 is TGCGCCAGCAGCCAAGGGTGGGTAGAGGGATCCTCCTACGAGCAGTACTTC.

V gene TRBV4-2 combines with J gene TRBJ2-7; 8 bases are a match to TRBD1. With V trimmed by 1 base and J by 5 bases, 13 bases remained unmatched. The CDR3 is 17 amino acids. In germline, CDR1 is LGHNA, CDR2 YNFKEQ. This chain's CDR3 is CASSQVLGDGRGHEQYF. The CDR3 bases are TGTGCCAGCAGCCAAGTTCTGGGGGACGGCAGGGGGCACGAGCAGTACTTC.

CDR3 in DNA: TGCGCCAGCAGCCAAGCCGGTTCAACAGGGGGCGACGGAAACACCATATATTTT. It translates to CASSQAGSTGGDGNTIYF. The V gene is TRBV4-1, the J gene TRBJ1-3, with 9 bases aligning to TRBD1. Germline CDR1 is MGHRA and CDR2 is YSYEKL. With V trimmed by 1 base and J by 4 bases, 11 bases remained unmatched. This CDR3 has 18 residues.

The gene calls are TRBV6-6 and TRBJ2-5; D might be TRBD2 (5 bases). Trimming took 4 bases from V and 4 from J, leaving 13 bases between them. CDR3 length equals 14 residues. From germline, CDR1 is MNHNY and CDR2 SVGAGI (reference sequence). CDR3 loop: CASSSRNSGETQYF. Here the CDR3 DNA reads TGTGCCAGCAGTTCCAGGAACAGCGGAGAGACCCAGTACTTC.

V is TRBV5-1 and J is TRBJ2-7; TRBD2 matches 11 bases. The germline V gene encodes CDR1 SGHRS and CDR2 YFSETQ. The CDR3 loop spans 15 amino acids. Trimming took 2 bases from V and 2 from J; bases not matched to a gene: 3. The CDR3 DNA reads as TGCGCCAGCAGCTTCACTAGCGGGAGAGCCTACGAGCAGTACTTC. Translating it yields CASSFTSGRAYEQYF.